Listed below are T cell receptor beta chains from one sample, sequenced in a study of Graves' ophthalmopathy and Graves' hyperthyroidism. From the multiplex PCR reads, TCRdb called clonotypes with MiXCR, one entry per CDR3 protein. The table includes approximately 1.2 million distinct CDR3 sequences, approximately 35% detected once. The sample comprised peripheral blood or thyroid tissue (not recorded which). Receptors were obtained from an adult man with Graves' hyperthyroidism. The CDR3 runs from the conserved cysteine through the conserved F or W. D genes are given only for firm matches. The listing skips clone size in some rows; elsewhere it reads once, few, many or a size class.

v_gene: TRBV20-1
d_gene: -
abundance: -
j_gene: TRBJ1-2
CDR3aa: CSARDRNVLNGYTF
CDR3nt: TGCAGTGCTAGAGATCGCAACGTTTTGAATGGCTACACCTTC

v_gene: TRBV19
d_gene: -
abundance: -
j_gene: TRBJ1-5
CDR3aa: CASTEAGQPQHF
CDR3nt: TGTGCCAGTACGGAGGCCGGACAGCCCCAGCATTTT

v_gene: TRBV20-1
d_gene: -
abundance: -
j_gene: TRBJ1-2
CDR3aa: CSTETMDYGYTF
CDR3nt: TGCAGTACTGAGACAATGGACTATGGCTACACCTTC

v_gene: TRBV5-1
d_gene: -
abundance: many
j_gene: TRBJ1-3
CDR3aa: CASSLWQVDDSGNTIYF
CDR3nt: TGCGCCAGCAGCTTGTGGCAGGTCGACGACTCTGGAAACACCATATATTTT

v_gene: TRBV7-2
d_gene: -
abundance: -
j_gene: TRBJ1-1
CDR3aa: CASSPGVLELNTEAFF
CDR3nt: TGTGCCAGCAGCCCGGGGGTACTGGAATTGAACACTGAAGCTTTCTTT

v_gene: TRBV24-1
d_gene: -
abundance: -
j_gene: TRBJ1-5
CDR3aa: CASSLGGLHQPQHF
CDR3nt: TGTGCCAGCAGTTTGGGGGGGCTACATCAGCCCCAGCATTTT

v_gene: TRBV29-1
d_gene: TRBD1
abundance: -
j_gene: TRBJ2-7
CDR3aa: CSVAGGTAYEQYF
CDR3nt: TGCAGCGTTGCAGGTGGGACAGCCTACGAGCAGTACTTC

v_gene: TRBV4-3
d_gene: -
abundance: few
j_gene: TRBJ1-1
CDR3aa: CASSQGVWGTEAFF
CDR3nt: TGCGCCAGCAGCCAAGGGGTCTGGGGCACTGAAGCTTTCTTT

v_gene: TRBV18
d_gene: TRBD2
abundance: -
j_gene: TRBJ2-7
CDR3aa: CASSQLAGEFYEQYF
CDR3nt: TGTGCCAGCTCACAACTAGCGGGCGAGTTCTACGAGCAGTACTTC

v_gene: TRBV7-9
d_gene: -
abundance: -
j_gene: TRBJ2-6
CDR3aa: CASSLTGDNVLTF
CDR3nt: TGTGCCAGCAGCTTAACTGGGGACAACGTCCTGACTTTC

v_gene: TRBV29-1
d_gene: TRBD1
abundance: many
j_gene: TRBJ1-1
CDR3aa: CSATTGQAEAFF
CDR3nt: TGCAGCGCCACGACAGGGCAAGCTGAAGCTTTCTTT

v_gene: TRBV7-8
d_gene: TRBD2
abundance: many
j_gene: TRBJ2-7
CDR3aa: CASSSFSGTSGIIYEQYF
CDR3nt: TGTGCCAGCAGTTCCTTTTCCGGGACTAGCGGGATCATCTACGAGCAGTACTTC

v_gene: TRBV15
d_gene: -
abundance: -
j_gene: TRBJ1-2
CDR3aa: CAPTTGGSAAYGYTF
CDR3nt: TGTGCCCCCACTACAGGAGGATCCGCGGCCTATGGCTACACCTTC

v_gene: TRBV5-6
d_gene: TRBD1
abundance: few
j_gene: TRBJ1-4
CDR3aa: CASSSTGQSLLNEKLFF
CDR3nt: TGTGCCAGCAGCTCCACGGGACAGAGTTTACTTAATGAAAAACTGTTTTTT

v_gene: TRBV29-1
d_gene: -
abundance: many
j_gene: TRBJ2-7
CDR3aa: CSVRTPLEQYF
CDR3nt: TGCAGCGTTAGGACACCCTTGGAGCAGTACTTC

v_gene: TRBV4-1
d_gene: TRBD1
abundance: -
j_gene: TRBJ1-5
CDR3aa: CASSQASGTGVNQPQHF
CDR3nt: TGCGCCAGCAGCCAAGCCTCCGGGACAGGGGTTAATCAGCCCCAGCATTTT

v_gene: TRBV7-2
d_gene: -
abundance: many
j_gene: TRBJ1-1
CDR3aa: CASSSGRSNTEAFF
CDR3nt: TGTGCCAGCAGCTCGGGGCGGTCGAACACTGAAGCTTTCTTT

v_gene: TRBV7-2
d_gene: -
abundance: -
j_gene: TRBJ1-6
CDR3aa: CASRSGVGFGNSPLHF
CDR3nt: TGTGCCAGCAGGTCTGGGGTGGGGTTCGGGAATTCACCCCTCCACTTT

v_gene: TRBV5-1
d_gene: -
abundance: -
j_gene: TRBJ2-5
CDR3aa: CASSQEARGTETQYF
CDR3nt: TGCGCCAGCAGCCAAGAGGCTCGGGGGACAGAGACCCAGTACTTC

v_gene: TRBV7-2
d_gene: -
abundance: -
j_gene: TRBJ1-6
CDR3aa: CASSARTDNSPLHF
CDR3nt: TGTGCCAGCAGCGCAAGGACAGATAATTCACCCCTCCACTTT

v_gene: TRBV10-3
d_gene: -
abundance: -
j_gene: TRBJ2-7
CDR3aa: CASSFPGSYDQYF
CDR3nt: TGTGCCAGCAGTTTTCCAGGGTCCTACGATCAGTACTTC

v_gene: TRBV7-6
d_gene: TRBD2
abundance: -
j_gene: TRBJ2-3
CDR3aa: CASSLYGGADTQYF
CDR3nt: TGTGCCAGCAGCTTATACGGGGGGGCAGATACGCAGTATTTT

v_gene: TRBV10-3
d_gene: -
abundance: -
j_gene: TRBJ2-5
CDR3aa: CASSYQGLPGGSQYF
CDR3nt: TGTGCCAGCAGTTACCAAGGGCTCCCCGGAGGCAGCCAGTACTTC

v_gene: TRBV12-3/TRBV12-4
d_gene: -
abundance: -
j_gene: TRBJ1-5
CDR3aa: CASKGGQGNQPQHF
CDR3nt: TGTGCCAGCAAGGGAGGTCAGGGCAATCAGCCCCAGCATTTT

v_gene: TRBV20-1
d_gene: TRBD1
abundance: many
j_gene: TRBJ1-6
CDR3aa: CSANRGGDSPLHF
CDR3nt: TGCAGTGCTAACAGGGGTGGGGATTCACCCCTCCACTTT

v_gene: TRBV29-1
d_gene: -
abundance: -
j_gene: TRBJ1-3
CDR3aa: CSVEEQSSGNTIYF
CDR3nt: TGCAGCGTTGAAGAACAGAGCTCTGGAAACACCATATATTTT

v_gene: TRBV10-2
d_gene: -
abundance: -
j_gene: TRBJ1-6
CDR3aa: CASSEPRQGNSPLHF
CDR3nt: TGCGCCAGCAGTGAGCCCCGTCAGGGAAATTCACCCCTCCACTTT

v_gene: TRBV12-3/TRBV12-4
d_gene: -
abundance: many
j_gene: TRBJ1-4
CDR3aa: CASSPGPAGEKLFF
CDR3nt: TGTGCCAGCAGCCCGGGACCGGCTGGGGAAAAACTGTTTTTT

v_gene: TRBV7-2
d_gene: -
abundance: many
j_gene: TRBJ2-2
CDR3aa: CASSLRRAPRTGELFF
CDR3nt: TGTGCCAGCAGCTTAAGAAGAGCGCCGCGCACCGGGGAGCTGTTTTTT

v_gene: TRBV12-3/TRBV12-4
d_gene: TRBD1
abundance: many
j_gene: TRBJ2-5
CDR3aa: CASSRSAGQGSETQYF
CDR3nt: TGTGCCAGCAGCCGATCAGCGGGACAGGGCTCGGAGACCCAGTACTTC

v_gene: TRBV6-5
d_gene: -
abundance: -
j_gene: TRBJ2-5
CDR3aa: CASSLFRGHETQYF
CDR3nt: TGTGCCAGCAGTCTCTTCCGGGGGCACGAGACCCAGTACTTC

v_gene: TRBV10-3
d_gene: TRBD1
abundance: many
j_gene: TRBJ1-4
CDR3aa: CAISKTGDHNEKLFF
CDR3nt: TGTGCCATCAGTAAGACAGGGGACCATAATGAAAAACTGTTTTTT

v_gene: TRBV5-1
d_gene: TRBD2
abundance: few
j_gene: TRBJ2-2
CDR3aa: CASTPLVPGLAGGNTGELFF
CDR3nt: TGCGCCAGCACGCCCCTCGTACCGGGACTAGCGGGAGGCAACACCGGGGAGCTGTTTTTT

v_gene: TRBV24-1
d_gene: TRBD2
abundance: -
j_gene: TRBJ2-7
CDR3aa: CASSEFPGRASYEQYF
CDR3nt: TGTGCCAGCAGTGAATTCCCGGGGAGGGCATCCTACGAGCAGTACTTC

v_gene: TRBV5-1
d_gene: -
abundance: many
j_gene: TRBJ1-1
CDR3aa: CASSLMEGPSIEAFF
CDR3nt: TGCGCCAGCAGCTTGATGGAGGGACCGTCTATTGAAGCTTTCTTT

v_gene: TRBV9
d_gene: -
abundance: -
j_gene: TRBJ1-6
CDR3aa: CASSVAQGRNSPLHF
CDR3nt: TGTGCCAGCAGCGTAGCGCAGGGACGTAATTCACCCCTCCACTTT

v_gene: TRBV6-5
d_gene: -
abundance: few
j_gene: TRBJ2-6
CDR3aa: CASTERREPPVLTF
CDR3nt: TGTGCCAGCACCGAGAGAAGGGAACCCCCCGTCCTGACTTTC

v_gene: TRBV29-1
d_gene: TRBD1
abundance: many
j_gene: TRBJ2-7
CDR3aa: CSVRQGSYEQYF
CDR3nt: TGCAGCGTAAGACAGGGTTCCTACGAGCAGTACTTC

v_gene: TRBV25-1
d_gene: TRBD2
abundance: -
j_gene: TRBJ2-5
CDR3aa: CASSDHGLAGVATQYF
CDR3nt: TGTGCCAGCAGTGACCACGGACTAGCGGGAGTGGCGACCCAGTACTTC

v_gene: TRBV29-1
d_gene: -
abundance: many
j_gene: TRBJ2-5
CDR3aa: CSVDSRQEETQYF
CDR3nt: TGCAGCGTCGACTCGCGACAGGAAGAGACCCAGTACTTC

v_gene: TRBV7-9
d_gene: -
abundance: many
j_gene: TRBJ1-1
CDR3aa: CASSSGPENTEAFF
CDR3nt: TGTGCCAGCAGCTCCGGGCCAGAGAACACTGAAGCTTTCTTT

v_gene: TRBV6-5
d_gene: -
abundance: -
j_gene: TRBJ2-7
CDR3aa: CASSYSQQGITYEQYF
CDR3nt: TGTGCCAGCAGTTACTCCCAACAGGGAATCACCTACGAGCAGTACTTC

v_gene: TRBV7-9
d_gene: TRBD1
abundance: -
j_gene: TRBJ2-5
CDR3aa: CASSLVGDRVIDTQYF
CDR3nt: TGTGCCAGCAGCTTAGTTGGGGACAGGGTTATAGATACGCAGTACTTC

v_gene: TRBV12-3/TRBV12-4
d_gene: -
abundance: many
j_gene: TRBJ2-2
CDR3aa: CASSFQGRTGELFF
CDR3nt: TGTGCCAGCAGTTTCCAGGGTAGAACCGGGGAGCTGTTTTTT

v_gene: TRBV27
d_gene: -
abundance: few
j_gene: TRBJ2-7
CDR3aa: CASSPGREQYF
CDR3nt: TGTGCCAGCAGTCCGGGGCGGGAGCAGTACTTC

v_gene: TRBV20-1
d_gene: -
abundance: many
j_gene: TRBJ2-5
CDR3aa: CSAGGRGRGETQYF
CDR3nt: TGCAGTGCGGGGGGGAGGGGGCGCGGAGAGACCCAGTACTTC

v_gene: TRBV4-1
d_gene: -
abundance: -
j_gene: TRBJ1-3
CDR3aa: CASSIPQGPGNTIYF
CDR3nt: TGCGCCAGCAGCATTCCCCAGGGTCCTGGAAACACCATATATTTT

v_gene: TRBV19
d_gene: TRBD2
abundance: few
j_gene: TRBJ2-6
CDR3aa: CASREAGGPNGANVLTF
CDR3nt: TGTGCCAGTAGGGAGGCGGGAGGGCCCAATGGGGCCAACGTCCTGACTTTC

v_gene: TRBV7-9
d_gene: -
abundance: -
j_gene: TRBJ2-5
CDR3aa: CASSLVIGVAQYF
CDR3nt: TGTGCCAGCAGCTTAGTCATAGGAGTGGCACAGTACTTC

v_gene: TRBV7-8
d_gene: -
abundance: -
j_gene: TRBJ2-7
CDR3aa: CASSRVEAGEQYF
CDR3nt: TGTGCCAGCAGCAGAGTTGAGGCCGGGGAGCAGTACTTC

v_gene: TRBV20-1
d_gene: -
abundance: many
j_gene: TRBJ2-5
CDR3aa: CSARDLVGAVETQYF
CDR3nt: TGCAGTGCTAGAGATCTCGTCGGGGCCGTGGAGACCCAGTACTTC

v_gene: TRBV7-8
d_gene: -
abundance: few
j_gene: TRBJ1-1
CDR3aa: CASSPGVGREAFF
CDR3nt: TGTGCCAGCAGCCCTGGGGTCGGGCGCGAAGCTTTCTTT

v_gene: TRBV20-1
d_gene: -
abundance: -
j_gene: TRBJ2-3
CDR3aa: CSFDTQYF
CDR3nt: TGCAGTTTTGATACGCAGTATTTT

v_gene: TRBV29-1
d_gene: -
abundance: many
j_gene: TRBJ2-5
CDR3aa: CSVEVGKETQYF
CDR3nt: TGCAGCGTTGAGGTGGGGAAAGAGACCCAGTACTTC

v_gene: TRBV12-3/TRBV12-4
d_gene: TRBD1
abundance: -
j_gene: TRBJ1-3
CDR3aa: CASSWTGGPGNTIYF
CDR3nt: TGTGCCAGCAGTTGGACAGGGGGCCCTGGAAACACCATATATTTT

v_gene: TRBV5-6
d_gene: TRBD1
abundance: many
j_gene: TRBJ1-2
CDR3aa: CASSPGTGFYYGYTF
CDR3nt: TGTGCCAGCAGCCCGGGGACAGGTTTCTACTATGGCTACACCTTC